These 18 T cell receptor beta chains share one sample of origin, sequenced in a study of T cell responses to AZD1222 COVID-19 vaccine. Repertoires were generated with immunoSEQ multiplex PCR, while TCRdb's copy carries only in-frame clones and drops some. The sample includes roughly 130,000 clones, 80% to 90% of them seen just once. The sample was peripheral blood, taken on day 0 of AZD1222 vaccination. Receptor source: an adult in good health.

J is TRBJ1-1 and V is TRBV28, with D perhaps TRBD1 (6 bases). There are 11 residues in the CDR3. V lost 6 bases to trimming and J lost 11 bases, with 13 bases between them. The V gene's germline CDR1 is MDHEN and CDR2 SYDVKM. The CDR3 DNA follows: TGTGCCAGCAGCGGGGGGCTGGGCGCTTTCTTT. Translation: CASSGGLGAFF. Supplemented by reference TRBV28 and TRBJ1-1, the full variable domain reads DVKVTQSSRYLVKRTGEKVFLECVQDMDHENMFWYRQDPGLGLRLIYFSYDVKMKEKGDIPEGYSVSREKKERFSLILESASTNQTSMYLCASSGGLGAFFGQGTRLTVV.

Written as DNA, the CDR3 is TGTGCCAGCACCCAAGGAGCGGTTTCCTACAATGAGCAGTTCTTC. Its translation: CASTQGAVSYNEQFF. This chain links TRBV7-9 with TRBJ2-1; a weak D match, TRBD2 (5 bases). V lost 7 bases to trimming and J lost 1 base, with 14 bases between them. The CDR3 covers 15 residues. Looked up from germline, CDR1 is SEHNR and CDR2 is FQNEAQ (reference sequence).

V and J are TRBV15 and TRBJ1-5; no reliable D call. From germline, CDR1 is LNHNV and CDR2 YYDKDF (reference sequence). The CDR3 contains 15 residues. V lost 0 bases to trimming and J lost 7 bases, with 13 bases between them. The CDR3 loop reads CATSREGPKVQPQHF. CDR3 coding DNA: TGTGCCACCAGCAGAGAGGGCCCGAAAGTCCAGCCCCAGCATTTT.

The V and J genes are TRBV7-2 and TRBJ2-2, with D hard to call. From germline, CDR1 is SGHTA and CDR2 FQGNSA. The CDR3 is 13 amino acids. V gave up 2 bases and J gave up 6 bases, with 7 bases separating them. The CDR3 reads CASSLIEAGELFF. CDR3 coding DNA: TGTGCCAGCAGCTTAATTGAAGCCGGGGAGCTGTTTTTT.

This rearrangement joins TRBV30 to TRBJ1-6, with 7 bases identical to TRBD1. Germline loops: CDR1 GTSNPN, CDR2 SVGIG (reference sequence). V shed 3 bases and J 9 bases; nucleotides not matched to a gene: 8. The CDR3 contains 14 residues. The CDR3 region is CAWRTGALGSPLHF. The CDR3 DNA sequence: TGTGCCTGGAGAACAGGGGCCCTAGGTTCACCCCTCCACTTT.

This rearrangement joins TRBV6-5 to TRBJ1-1, with a tentative D call TRBD1 (6 bases). V dropped 5 bases and J dropped 11 bases, with 18 bases sitting between them. Germline CDR1 and CDR2: MNHEY and SVGAGI. The CDR3 has 13 amino acids. The chain's CDR3 is CASSLTGAAAAFF. DNA for the CDR3: TGTGCCAGCAGTCTAACGGGGGCCGCTGCGGCTTTCTTT.

V usage is TRBV28 and J usage is TRBJ1-2, with 9 bases matching TRBD1. The trim removed 4 bases at V and 13 bases at J, leaving 10 bases unmatched. Germline assignment: CDR1 MDHEN and CDR2 SYDVKM. This CDR3 is 13 amino acids long. CDR3: CASSYTGGGAPTF. CDR3 in DNA: TGTGCCAGCAGTTATACAGGGGGCGGGGCCCCCACCTTC.

The chain carries TRBV9 and TRBJ1-1, with D hard to call. The CDR3 loop spans 16 amino acids. Germline CDR1 and CDR2: SGDLS and YYNGEE. Trimming shortened V by 0 bases and J by 1 base, and 13 bases separated the two germline ends. The DNA of the CDR3 is TGTGCCAGCAGCGTAGGAGACTTAGCGACGAACACTGAAGCTTTCTTT. Translating it yields CASSVGDLATNTEAFF.

The chain links TRBV19 to TRBJ1-5, with 8 nucleotides matching TRBD1. The CDR3 has 16 amino acids. The V gene's germline CDR1 is LNHDA and CDR2 SQIVND (reference sequence). Germline trimming cut 4 bases from V and 7 bases from J; bases unmatched to any gene: 12. CDR3 region: CASSKHSGGGGQPQHF. DNA of the CDR3: TGTGCCAGTAGTAAACATTCAGGGGGCGGTGGGCAGCCCCAGCATTTT.

This CDR3 is CASSFKTGAFF. CDR3 in DNA: TGTGCCAGCAGTTTTAAGACAGGAGCTTTCTTT. The rearrangement joins TRBV28 to TRBJ1-1; D possibly corresponds to TRBD1 (6 bases). Germline-derived CDR1 and CDR2 are MDHEN and SYDVKM. V was clipped by 3 bases and J by 10 bases, with 9 bases between them. The CDR3 loop spans 11 amino acids.

The chain combines TRBV19 with TRBJ1-5; D remains unclear. CDR1 is LNHDA, CDR2 SQIVND, per germline (reference sequence). The CDR3 loop spans 13 amino acids. Deletions cut 6 bases from V and 4 bases from J, with 10 bases between. CDR3 nucleotide sequence: TGTGCCAGTAGCACAGTAGTAAATCAGCCCCAGCATTTT. Protein: CASSTVVNQPQHF.

This chain uses TRBV6-6 with TRBJ1-1, with D possibly matching TRBD1 (5 bases). The V gene's germline CDR1 is MNHNY and CDR2 SVGAGI (reference sequence). This CDR3 spans 15 amino acids. V lost 4 bases and J 4 bases, leaving 16 bases between the germline ends. The CDR3 coding sequence is TGTGCCAGCAGTTCCTTCGACAGAATGGTCACTGAAGCTTTCTTT. Protein product: CASSSFDRMVTEAFF.

The chain recombines TRBV6-5 with TRBJ2-7; D uncertain. From germline, CDR1 is MNHEY and CDR2 SVGAGI. The CDR3 runs to 13 residues. The V end lost 6 bases, the J end lost 6 bases, and 15 bases lay between the germline ends. The CDR3 is CASSYTGRAEQYF. The CDR3 DNA reads as TGTGCCAGCAGCTACACCGGTCGTGCCGAGCAGTACTTC.

V and J are TRBV6-5 and TRBJ2-5, with 11 positions matching TRBD1. The CDR3 sequence is 15 residues long. The germline gives CDR1 MNHEY, CDR2 SVGAGI. V lost 6 bases, J lost 5 bases, and 8 bases stayed unmatched. The CDR3 region is CASRRTGGVWETQYF. CDR3 in DNA: TGTGCCAGCAGGCGGACAGGGGGCGTCTGGGAGACCCAGTACTTC.

The J gene is TRBJ2-3, the V gene TRBV3-1 (or the pseudogene TRBV3-2); TRBD2 agrees at 8 bases. CDR1 LGHDT and CDR2 YNNKEL come from the germline V gene (reference sequence). V was pared by 6 bases and J by 0 bases, with 5 bases of the junction left unmatched. CDR3 length equals 15 residues. The CDR3 DNA reads TGTGCCAGCAGAGATAGCGGGATCAGCACAGATACGCAGTATTTT. This gives the protein CASRDSGISTDTQYF.

This clone was counted between two and nine times. The CDR3 region has the DNA TGCGCCAGCAGCCTTAATTCCGGGACAGGGGCCCTAAGGAACACTGAAGCTTTCTTT. This encodes CASSLNSGTGALRNTEAFF. This chain links TRBV5-1 with TRBJ1-1, with 10 bases fitting TRBD1. This CDR3 spans 19 amino acids. Germline-derived CDR1 and CDR2 are SGHRS and YFSETQ. After removal of 4 bases from V and 1 base from J, the junction contained 16 bases not matched to a gene.

This chain links TRBV29-1 with TRBJ1-3; no definite D call. The germline CDR1 and CDR2 sequences are SQVTM and ANQGSEA. The V and J ends lost 7 bases and 0 bases respectively, with 10 bases between them. The CDR3 sequence is 13 residues long. DNA for the CDR3: TGCAGCGGGACCATGAGCTCTGGAAACACCATATATTTT. It yields the protein CSGTMSSGNTIYF.

V gene TRBV10-1 combines with J gene TRBJ2-1; 11 bases align to TRBD1. The CDR3 consists of 17 residues. Germline lookup yields CDR1 WNHNN and CDR2 SYGVQD (reference sequence). V lost 0 bases, J lost 6 bases, and 7 bases stayed unmatched. CDR3 in amino acids: CASSESPGQGGINEQFF. CDR3 nucleotides: TGCGCCAGCAGTGAGTCCCCGGGACAGGGGGGGATCAATGAGCAGTTCTTC.